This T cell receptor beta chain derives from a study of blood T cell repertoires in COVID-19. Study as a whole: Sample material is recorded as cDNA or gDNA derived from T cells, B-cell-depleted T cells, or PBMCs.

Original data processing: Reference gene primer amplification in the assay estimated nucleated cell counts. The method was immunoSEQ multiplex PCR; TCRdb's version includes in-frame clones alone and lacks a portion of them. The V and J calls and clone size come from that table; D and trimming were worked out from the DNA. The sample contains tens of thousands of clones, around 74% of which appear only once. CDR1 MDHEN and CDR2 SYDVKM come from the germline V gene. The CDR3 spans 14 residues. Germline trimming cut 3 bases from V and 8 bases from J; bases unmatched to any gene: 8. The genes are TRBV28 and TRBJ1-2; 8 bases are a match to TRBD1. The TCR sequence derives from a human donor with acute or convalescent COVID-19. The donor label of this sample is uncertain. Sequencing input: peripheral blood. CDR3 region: CASSLSGGARGYTF. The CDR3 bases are TGTGCCAGCAGTTTGTCAGGGGGCGCGAGAGGCTACACCTTC.